Listed below are T cell receptor beta chains from one sample, sequenced in a study of regulatory T cells in long-lasting Graves disease. TCRdb re-called the multiplex PCR reads with MiXCR, one entry per CDR3 protein. The table includes hundreds of thousands of distinct CDR3 sequences, 25% to 30% detected once. This specimen was peripheral blood mononuclear cells (PBMCs), taken when the disease was refractory, from a patient treated with antithyroid drugs. The receptors were sampled from a female donor with Graves disease. Each CDR3 is given with its conserved first and last residue. The order of the fields is V gene, D gene, J gene, CDR3 protein. D genes are given only for firm matches.

TRBV27	.	TRBJ2-3	CASSPDGRGYTQYF
TRBV7-8	.	TRBJ1-2	CASSLVGGGGYTF
TRBV6-2/TRBV6-3	.	TRBJ2-5	CASSQPRPNPYQETQYF
TRBV3-1	TRBD2	TRBJ2-7	CASRGAGAHEQYF
TRBV20-1	.	TRBJ1-2	CSARLASSHYGYTF
TRBV2	.	TRBJ1-1	CASSEVAISSTEAFF
TRBV15	TRBD2	TRBJ2-5	CATSRTGTRVETQYF
TRBV12-3/TRBV12-4	TRBD1	TRBJ1-2	CASSLRQGAMGDYTF
TRBV24-1	.	TRBJ1-2	CATSEAISGYTF
TRBV15	.	TRBJ1-1	CATSRDRRDTEAFF
TRBV20-1	.	TRBJ1-5	CSAFIPGRGNQPQHF
TRBV20-1	TRBD2	TRBJ2-7	CSAAPTSGSYEQYF
TRBV7-2	.	TRBJ2-7	CASSHPDYYEQYF
TRBV2	.	TRBJ1-1	CASSEVRSTEAFF
TRBV7-2	TRBD1	TRBJ2-2	CASSSGTGWGTGELFF
TRBV5-5	.	TRBJ2-5	CASSLALGTETQYF
TRBV3-1	.	TRBJ1-2	CASSQVSGGNYGYTF
TRBV3-1	.	TRBJ1-2	CASSRRDGLYGYTF
TRBV7-7	.	TRBJ2-5	CASSLDTGAETQYF
TRBV20-1	TRBD1	TRBJ2-7	CSANLLTDRATYEQYF
TRBV24-1	.	TRBJ2-5	CATSVGAVQETQYF
TRBV28	.	TRBJ1-1	CASSSPGPTRQAFF
TRBV20-1	.	TRBJ2-7	CSAIRANLEKYEQYF
TRBV12-3/TRBV12-4	.	TRBJ1-2	CASKGGHYTF
TRBV12-3/TRBV12-4	TRBD1	TRBJ1-1	CASSWGQYTEAFF
TRBV3-1	TRBD1	TRBJ1-1	CAGSQGTGSTEAFF
TRBV25-1	.	TRBJ1-5	CASSDNFQNSNQPQHF
TRBV30	TRBD1	TRBJ1-2	CAWTRTGERGYTF
TRBV18	.	TRBJ1-5	CASSPPNTNQPQHF
TRBV12-3/TRBV12-4	TRBD1	TRBJ2-7	CASSGQGRVYEQYF
TRBV9	.	TRBJ1-2	CASSVAGLNYGYTF
TRBV12-3/TRBV12-4	TRBD2	TRBJ2-7	CASSQSGNLYEQYF
TRBV4-1	.	TRBJ2-7	CASSQDYGSSYEQYF
TRBV6-1	TRBD1	TRBJ1-5	CASAGTGGFQPQHF
TRBV5-4	.	TRBJ2-7	CASSSDSTYEQYF
TRBV11-2	TRBD2	TRBJ2-3	CASSSWTSGYTDTQYF
TRBV24-1	.	TRBJ2-2	CATSADANTGELFF
TRBV12-3/TRBV12-4	.	TRBJ2-7	CASSLRDSAFWRVYEQYF
TRBV6-2/TRBV6-3	.	TRBJ1-5	CASWGYSHSNQPQHF
TRBV6-2/TRBV6-3	TRBD1	TRBJ2-7	CASSYSPGTGPHEQYF